Below, 30 T cell receptor beta chains from the same sample are listed, as sequenced in a study of blood T cell repertoires in COVID-19. Method: immunoSEQ multiplex PCR; TCRdb's copy keeps in-frame clones and lacks some. The sample has some 67,000 clones, 90% seen once. The source material was peripheral blood. All receptors come from a woman aged 18-29 years with acute or convalescent COVID-19.

The CDR3 DNA reads as TGTGCCAGCAGTGAAGCGCTTAGGAGCGCTTTCTTT. Encoded protein: CASSEALRSAFF. The rearrangement joins TRBV2 to TRBJ1-1; D is unresolved. V gave up 0 bases and J gave up 11 bases, with 10 bases separating them. CDR1 and CDR2 from the germline V gene are SNHLY and FYNNEI. CDR3 length: 12 residues.

CDR3 region: CASSLMAGNAITEAFF. CDR3 nucleotides: TGTGCCAGCAGTTTAATGGCAGGGAATGCAATCACTGAAGCTTTCTTT. The chain is built from TRBV28 and TRBJ1-1; weak D call: TRBD1 (5 bases). This CDR3 region has 16 residues. CDR1 and CDR2 from the germline V gene are MDHEN and SYDVKM. Between the trimmed V and J ends, which lost 2 bases and 4 bases, there was a span of 17 bases.

The J gene is TRBJ1-5, the V gene TRBV15; D remains ambiguous. The CDR3 covers 14 residues. Germline values: CDR1 LNHNV, CDR2 YYDKDF (reference sequence). V was cut by 0 bases and J by 3 bases, with 6 bases left in between. The CDR3 spells CATSRDGHNQPQHF. As DNA, the CDR3 is TGTGCCACCAGCAGAGATGGGCACAATCAGCCCCAGCATTTT.

V gene TRBV27 combines with J gene TRBJ2-1; D is ambiguous. Per the germline V gene, CDR1 is MNHEY and CDR2 is SMNVEV (reference sequence). The CDR3 runs 14 residues. The germline V and J ends were trimmed by 5 bases and 3 bases, with 11 bases remaining between them. In DNA, the CDR3 is TGTGCCAGCAGTGATACCTCTAGCTACAATGAGCAGTTCTTC. It translates to CASSDTSSYNEQFF.

J is TRBJ2-3 and V is TRBV2; 8 bases fit TRBD1. The CDR3 sequence is 15 residues long. The germline V gene encodes CDR1 SNHLY and CDR2 FYNNEI. The J segment lost 1 base and the V segment lost 8 bases, leaving 8 bases of the junction unmatched. The CDR3 sequence: CASAPDRVGTDTQYF. CDR3 DNA sequence: TGTGCCAGCGCCCCGGACAGGGTTGGCACAGATACGCAGTATTTT.

The genes are TRBV5-1 and TRBJ1-6; perhaps TRBD1 as D (5 bases). The CDR3 has 14 residues. Trimming took off 0 bases at V and 9 bases at J, with 10 bases between the two ends. Germline V CDR1 and CDR2: SGHRS, YFSETQ. The DNA for the CDR3 is TGCGCCAGCAGCTTGGGGGTAACAGGTTCACCCCTCCACTTT. It specifies CASSLGVTGSPLHF. The whole variable domain, filled in from reference TRBV5-1 and TRBJ1-6, reads KAGVTQTPRYLIKTRGQQVTLSCSPISGHRSVSWYQQTPGQGLQFLFEYFSETQRNKGNFPGRFSGRQFSNSRSEMNVSTLELGDSALYLCASSLGVTGSPLHFGNGTRLTVT.

The chain joins TRBV28 to TRBJ2-1; 7 bases agree with TRBD2. Trimming cost V 7 bases and J 2 bases; bases outside gene matches: 8. CDR3 length equals 15 residues. Germline V lookup: CDR1 MDHEN, CDR2 SYDVKM. CDR3 region: CASKGGLAAYNEQFF. CDR3 in DNA: TGTGCCAGCAAGGGCGGGCTAGCGGCCTACAATGAGCAGTTCTTC.

CDR3 coding DNA: TGTGCCAGCAGCGTAGACGTTTCCCGAGACAGAGGAAACATTCAGTACTTC. This translates into CASSVDVSRDRGNIQYF. The gene calls are TRBV9 and TRBJ2-4; D may be TRBD1 (5 bases). Germline V gives CDR1 SGDLS, CDR2 YYNGEE. This CDR3 contains 17 residues. V was pared by 0 bases and J by 6 bases, with 19 bases between.

The chain uses TRBV13 and TRBJ2-4, with D perhaps matching TRBD1 (6 bases). Trimming shortened V by 0 bases and J by 1 base, and 7 bases separated the two germline ends. The CDR3 is 15 amino acids. In germline, CDR1 is PRHDT, CDR2 FYEKMQ (reference sequence). The DNA for the CDR3 is TGTGCCAGCAGCTTAGGGGGGGCCGCCAAAAACATTCAGTACTTC. Encoded protein: CASSLGGAAKNIQYF.

The chain joins TRBV7-2 to TRBJ2-7; weak D call: TRBD2 (6 bases). Per germline, CDR1 SGHTA and CDR2 FQGNSA. CDR3 size: 12 residues. Trimming removed 9 bases at V and 6 bases at J, with 15 bases between. CDR3 bases: TGTGCCAGTCGGAGGAGGGTTGGCGAGCAGTACTTC. The encoded protein is CASRRRVGEQYF.

The rearrangement links TRBV2 to TRBJ2-3, with 7 bases aligning to TRBD2. CDR3 length: 13 amino acids. The junction had 4 bases not matched to a gene; V was cut back by 7 bases and J by 3 bases. Germline CDR1 is SNHLY and CDR2 is FYNNEI. CDR3 in amino acids: CASIGSGTDTQYF. The CDR3 DNA is TGTGCCAGCATTGGTAGCGGGACAGATACGCAGTATTTT.

The V gene is TRBV25-1, the J gene TRBJ2-3, with D possibly being TRBD2 (6 bases). V gave up 3 bases and J gave up 0 bases, with 10 bases separating them. CDR3 length: 15 residues. Germline CDR1 and CDR2: MGHDK and SYGVNS. CDR3 bases: TGTGCCAGCAGTGATCCGCGGGGAAGCACAGATACGCAGTATTTT. Protein product: CASSDPRGSTDTQYF.

The chain links TRBV7-9 to TRBJ2-5, with 10 bases that match TRBD2. The ends lost 0 bases at V and 11 bases at J; junction bases unmatched: 0. The CDR3 consists of 12 residues. The germline V gene encodes CDR1 SEHNR and CDR2 FQNEAQ (reference sequence). CDR3: CASSLATSGQYF. The CDR3 nucleotides are TGTGCCAGCAGCTTAGCGACTAGCGGGCAGTACTTC.

The gene calls are TRBV11-2 and TRBJ2-3, with D unclear. Germline CDR1 reads SGHAT; CDR2 reads FQNNGV. The V end lost 2 bases, the J end lost 0 bases, and 6 bases lay between the germline ends. The CDR3 totals 14 residues. The CDR3 coding sequence is TGTGCCAGCAGCTTACGAGGAAGCACAGATACGCAGTATTTT. Translation gives CASSLRGSTDTQYF. The variable domain in full, with the rest retrieved from reference TRBV11-2 and TRBJ2-3, is EAGVAQSPRYKIIEKRQSVAFWCNPISGHATLYWYQQILGQGPKLLIQFQNNGVVDDSQLPKDRFSAERLKGVDSTLKIQPAKLEDSAVYLCASSLRGSTDTQYFGPGTRLTVL.

This clone occurred once. The chain links TRBV7-2 to TRBJ2-7, with D tentatively TRBD2 (5 bases). Trimming cost V 1 base and J 2 bases, with 12 bases left between them. CDR3 length equals 15 residues. CDR1 and CDR2 (germline): SGHTA, FQGNSA. CDR3 coding DNA: TGTGCCAGCAGCTTAGAATCGGGGAAGACCTACGAGCAGTACTTC. It encodes CASSLESGKTYEQYF.

This chain uses TRBV3-1 (or the pseudogene TRBV3-2) with TRBJ2-7, with D possibly TRBD1 on 6 matching bases. The CDR3 is 15 residues long. Germline-derived CDR1 and CDR2 are LGHDT and YNNKEL (reference sequence). The V end was cut by 1 base, the J end by 1 base, with 11 bases between. The CDR3 here is CASSQGQGFSYEQYF. The DNA for the CDR3 is TGTGCCAGCAGCCAAGGTCAGGGGTTTTCCTACGAGCAGTACTTC.

V usage is TRBV25-1 and J usage is TRBJ1-4; D is unresolved. The CDR3 length is 15 residues. V was pared by 6 bases and J by 0 bases, with 11 bases between. Germline CDR1 and CDR2: MGHDK and SYGVNS. The CDR3 sequence is CASSQRGATNEKLFF. The CDR3 region has the DNA TGTGCCAGCAGCCAACGGGGTGCAACTAATGAAAAACTGTTTTTT.

The chain combines TRBV7-2 with TRBJ2-1; 15 bases match TRBD2. Germline trimming cut 1 base from V and 10 bases from J; bases unmatched to any gene: 5. This CDR3 is 16 amino acids long. Germline V gives CDR1 SGHTA, CDR2 FQGNSA. In DNA form, the CDR3 reads TGTGCCAGCAGCTTAGAAGGGACTAGCGGGAGGAGCGAGCAGTTCTTC. Protein sequence: CASSLEGTSGRSEQFF.

The rearrangement joins TRBV18 to TRBJ1-2, with D maybe TRBD1 (6 bases). V was shortened by 8 bases and J by 2 bases, with 15 bases between the two germline ends. The germline CDR1 and CDR2 sequences are KGHSH and LQKENI. CDR3 length equals 14 residues. The CDR3 DNA follows: TGTGCCAGCGCCACGGGACATCTCAACTATGGCTACACCTTC. It yields the protein CASATGHLNYGYTF.

This chain joins TRBV6-2 or TRBV6-3 and TRBJ1-5; 10 positions match TRBD1. V shed 5 bases, J shed 6 bases, and the junction held 4 bases outside the gene matches. The germline gives CDR1 MNHEY, CDR2 SVGEGT. The CDR3 is made up of 14 amino acids. Here the CDR3 reads CASSPGQGTQPQHF. CDR3 in DNA: TGTGCCAGCAGTCCGGGACAGGGGACTCAGCCCCAGCATTTT.

The rearrangement links TRBV7-8 to TRBJ2-7; D might be TRBD2 (5 bases). The CDR3 loop spans 15 amino acids. V was trimmed by 1 base and J by 0 bases, leaving 10 bases between them. CDR1 and CDR2 (germline): SGHVS, FQNEAQ. This CDR3 is CASSLGSGSSYEQYF. CDR3 DNA: TGTGCCAGCAGCTTAGGATCGGGATCCTCCTACGAGCAGTACTTC.

This clone was counted between two and nine times. The V call is TRBV5-4, the J call TRBJ2-7, with 8 bases lining up with TRBD1. The CDR3 sequence is 17 residues long. Germline assignment: CDR1 SGHNT and CDR2 YYREEE (reference sequence). Trimming removed 4 bases from V and 2 bases from J; junction bases left unmatched: 14. The CDR3 here is CASSPTRGQEFPYEQYF. The CDR3 DNA reads as TGTGCCAGCAGCCCTACCCGGGGACAGGAGTTTCCCTACGAGCAGTACTTC.

V and J are TRBV7-2 and TRBJ2-6; TRBD2 aligns across 7 bases. The CDR3 consists of 16 residues. Unmatched junction bases numbered 5, after V lost 2 bases and J lost 4 bases. The germline V gene has CDR1 SGHTA and CDR2 FQGNSA. Here the CDR3 reads CASSLSGGAGANVLTF. The CDR3 DNA follows: TGTGCCAGCAGCTTATCGGGGGGAGCCGGGGCCAACGTCCTGACTTTC.

The rearrangement uses TRBV7-9 and TRBJ2-3, with 9 nucleotides matching TRBD2. Germline CDR1 and CDR2: SEHNR and FQNEAQ (reference sequence). This CDR3 contains 14 residues. The ends lost 5 bases at V and 5 bases at J; junction bases unmatched: 5. This CDR3 is CASSNSGGGDTQYF. The CDR3 DNA sequence: TGTGCCAGCAGCAATAGCGGGGGCGGAGATACGCAGTATTTT.

The sample holds one count of this clone. The rearrangement links TRBV7-2 to TRBJ2-3; D remains unclear. Per the germline V gene, CDR1 is SGHTA and CDR2 is FQGNSA. The CDR3 contains 13 residues. The ends were cut back, 5 bases at V and 4 bases at J, with 10 bases in the middle. The CDR3 spells CASSLPIADTQYF. For the CDR3, the DNA is TGTGCCAGCAGCCTACCTATCGCAGATACGCAGTATTTT.

DNA for the CDR3: TGTGCCAGCACCAATCAGGGCGGGGATCCGAACACCGGGGAGCTGTTTTTT. Its protein is CASTNQGGDPNTGELFF. The chain employs TRBV28 and TRBJ2-2; the D gene is possibly TRBD2 (6 bases). This CDR3 region has 17 residues. Germline lookup yields CDR1 MDHEN and CDR2 SYDVKM. Trimming removed 7 bases from V and 0 bases from J, with 18 bases in between.

The chain uses TRBV29-1 and TRBJ1-1; D ambiguous. The germline V and J ends were trimmed by 6 bases and 0 bases, with 14 bases remaining between them. The germline gives CDR1 SQVTM, CDR2 ANQGSEA. CDR3 size: 14 residues. CDR3 sequence (DNA): TGCAGCGTGGGGAGTTCAAGCCTGAACACTGAAGCTTTCTTT. Encoded protein: CSVGSSSLNTEAFF.

The chain is built from TRBV13 and TRBJ1-1; D is perhaps TRBD1 (5 bases). V shed 2 bases and J shed 3 bases, with 10 bases lying between them. Germline V gene sequence: CDR1 PRHDT, CDR2 FYEKMQ (reference sequence). This CDR3 is 14 amino acids long. For the CDR3, the DNA is TGTGCCAGCAGCTTATCACCGGGGGACACTGAAGCTTTCTTT. The encoded protein is CASSLSPGDTEAFF.

This clone was found once. CDR3 amino acids: CASSPGQAHPRGNEQFF. The CDR3 DNA reads as TGTGCCAGCAGCCCAGGACAGGCCCACCCGAGAGGCAATGAGCAGTTCTTC. The V gene is TRBV2, the J gene TRBJ2-1; 7 nucleotides line up with TRBD1. Per the germline V gene, CDR1 is SNHLY and CDR2 is FYNNEI. This CDR3 comprises 17 residues. J lost 6 bases, V lost 6 bases, and 17 bases had no gene match.

This chain links TRBV5-1 with TRBJ2-3; 9 positions agree with TRBD1. The CDR3 contains 16 residues. V gave up 0 bases and J gave up 3 bases; unmatched junction bases: 5. CDR1 and CDR2 (germline): SGHRS, YFSETQ. The chain's CDR3 is CASSLGGQGGTDTQYF. The CDR3 coding sequence is TGCGCCAGCAGCTTGGGGGGACAGGGAGGGACAGATACGCAGTATTTT.